These 2 T cell receptor beta chains came from one sample sequenced in a study of cytomegalovirus exposure and HLA in healthy donors. The PCR made use of 60 Vbeta and 13 Jbeta primers. Measured with immunoSEQ multiplex PCR; TCRdb has only the in-frame clones, and not every one. The data contain about 110,000 clones, around 70% of them singletons. Sequencing used PBMCs. The receptors come from a woman in her thirties or forties in good health and CMV-seropositive.

This clone appeared a few times. This chain uses TRBV6-5 with TRBJ1-6, with TRBD1 matching 9 bases. The germline V gene has CDR1 MNHEY and CDR2 SVGAGI. V lost 6 bases and J lost 9; bases outside the gene matches: 9. This CDR3 comprises 15 residues. The CDR3 DNA reads TGTGCCAGCAGCCCGGGACAGGGAGGGGGTTCACCCCTCCACTTT. Translating it yields CASSPGQGGGSPLHF.

V gene TRBV7-9 combines with J gene TRBJ2-5, with D hard to call. V dropped 2 bases and J dropped 5 bases, with 12 bases sitting between them. This CDR3 contains 14 residues. Germline V lookup: CDR1 SEHNR, CDR2 FQNEAQ (reference sequence). The CDR3 loop is CASSLMASYETQYF. CDR3 coding DNA: TGTGCCAGCAGCTTAATGGCATCATACGAGACCCAGTACTTC.